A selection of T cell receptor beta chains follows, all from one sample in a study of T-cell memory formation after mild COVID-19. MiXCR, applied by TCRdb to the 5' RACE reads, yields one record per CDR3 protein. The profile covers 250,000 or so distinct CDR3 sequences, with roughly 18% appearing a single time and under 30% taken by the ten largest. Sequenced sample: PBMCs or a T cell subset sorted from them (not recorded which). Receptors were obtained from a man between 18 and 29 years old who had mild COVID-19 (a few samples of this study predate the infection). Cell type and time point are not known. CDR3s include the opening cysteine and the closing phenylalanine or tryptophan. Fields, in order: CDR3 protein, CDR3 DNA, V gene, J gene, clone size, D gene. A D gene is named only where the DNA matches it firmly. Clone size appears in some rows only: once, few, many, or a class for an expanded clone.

CDR3: CASSSKGGLYEQYF
DNA: TGTGCCAGCAGCTCAAAAGGGGGGCTCTACGAGCAGTACTTC
V: TRBV7-2
J: TRBJ2-7
size: NA
D: NA

CDR3: CASSVGGGGYNEQFF
DNA: TGTGCCAGCAGCGTAGGCGGGGGGGGTTACAATGAGCAGTTCTTC
V: TRBV9
J: TRBJ2-1
size: NA
D: TRBD2

CDR3: CASSPFGANTQYF
DNA: TGTGCCAGCAGCCCGTTTGGGGCAAATACGCAGTATTTT
V: TRBV6-5
J: TRBJ2-3
size: NA
D: NA

CDR3: CASSQDRGEGYGYTF
DNA: TGCGCCAGCAGCCAGGACAGGGGTGAAGGATATGGCTACACCTTC
V: TRBV4-3
J: TRBJ1-2
size: NA
D: TRBD1

CDR3: CASSDPTGGNQPQHF
DNA: TGCGCCAGCAGTGACCCCACAGGGGGAAATCAGCCCCAGCATTTT
V: TRBV10-2
J: TRBJ1-5
size: NA
D: TRBD1

CDR3: CATRSGGGTDTQYF
DNA: TGTGCCACCAGGTCTGGAGGGGGGACAGATACGCAGTATTTT
V: TRBV15
J: TRBJ2-3
size: few
D: NA

CDR3: CASSLFMEASTEAFF
DNA: TGTGCCAGCAGCTTATTCATGGAGGCCTCCACTGAAGCTTTCTTT
V: TRBV7-8
J: TRBJ1-1
size: many
D: NA

CDR3: CASSFPALQGVGYGYTF
DNA: TGTGCCAGCAGCTTCCCCGCTTTACAGGGGGTTGGCTATGGCTACACCTTC
V: TRBV5-8
J: TRBJ1-2
size: NA
D: TRBD1

CDR3: CASSLRGKETQYF
DNA: TGTGCCAGCAGCTTAAGAGGGAAAGAGACCCAGTACTTC
V: TRBV11-2
J: TRBJ2-5
size: NA
D: NA

CDR3: CASSLSTGEGQPQHF
DNA: TGTGCCAGCAGCTTAAGTACAGGGGAGGGTCAGCCCCAGCATTTT
V: TRBV7-8
J: TRBJ1-5
size: NA
D: TRBD1

CDR3: CASSFGAGLSQPQHF
DNA: TGTGCCAGCAGCTTTGGGGCAGGGTTAAGTCAGCCCCAGCATTTT
V: TRBV7-2
J: TRBJ1-5
size: NA
D: NA

CDR3: CASSFPGTGGGNTEAFF
DNA: TGTGCCAGCAGTTTCCCCGGGACAGGGGGCGGGAACACTGAAGCTTTCTTT
V: TRBV28
J: TRBJ1-1
size: few
D: TRBD1

CDR3: CASSHGTGDGYTF
DNA: TGTGCCAGCAGCCACGGGACAGGGGACGGCTACACCTTC
V: TRBV4-2
J: TRBJ1-2
size: NA
D: TRBD1

CDR3: CASSGAVAAFF
DNA: TGTGCCAGCAGCGGAGCGGTGGCCGCTTTCTTT
V: TRBV3-1
J: TRBJ1-1
size: NA
D: NA

CDR3: CASSQEWGWDTEAFF
DNA: TGCGCCAGCAGCCAAGAATGGGGGTGGGACACTGAAGCTTTCTTT
V: TRBV4-3
J: TRBJ1-1
size: few
D: NA

CDR3: CASGASVEQYF
DNA: TGTGCAAGCGGGGCTAGCGTCGAGCAGTACTTC
V: TRBV6-5
J: TRBJ2-7
size: NA
D: TRBD2

CDR3: CAIRGDGGQPQHF
DNA: TGTGCCATCAGGGGGGACGGTGGTCAGCCCCAGCATTTT
V: TRBV10-3
J: TRBJ1-5
size: few
D: NA

CDR3: CASSYLRYETQYF
DNA: TGTGCCAGCAGCTACCTACGGTATGAGACCCAGTACTTC
V: TRBV7-3
J: TRBJ2-5
size: few
D: NA

CDR3: CASSLYGYEQYF
DNA: TGTGCCAGCAGCTTATACGGCTACGAGCAGTACTTC
V: TRBV7-6
J: TRBJ2-7
size: few
D: NA

CDR3: CATSSGTYRAETQYF
DNA: TGTGCCACTTCGTCGGGGACATACCGGGCAGAGACGCAGTATTTT
V: TRBV7-8
J: TRBJ2-3
size: NA
D: NA

CDR3: CASSANPGRLSRPFGYTF
DNA: TGTGCCAGCAGCGCGAACCCGGGACGCCTCTCAAGACCTTTTGGCTACACCTTC
V: TRBV9
J: TRBJ1-2
size: NA
D: NA

CDR3: CSASAGSQETQYF
DNA: TGCAGTGCTAGTGCCGGGAGCCAAGAGACCCAGTACTTC
V: TRBV20-1
J: TRBJ2-5
size: NA
D: NA

CDR3: CSAREGGGNTEAFF
DNA: TGCAGTGCTAGAGAGGGAGGGGGGAACACTGAAGCTTTCTTT
V: TRBV20-1
J: TRBJ1-1
size: NA
D: NA

CDR3: CASSLEGPKGTQYF
DNA: TGTGCCAGCAGCTTAGAGGGCCCCAAGGGGACCCAGTACTTC
V: TRBV7-2
J: TRBJ2-5
size: many
D: NA

CDR3: CASSLQGSNQPQHF
DNA: TGTGCCAGCAGTTTACAGGGGAGCAATCAGCCCCAGCATTTT
V: TRBV6-2/TRBV6-3
J: TRBJ1-5
size: few
D: TRBD1

CDR3: CASSYSGRVYEQYF
DNA: TGTGCCAGCAGTTACTCGGGCAGGGTCTACGAGCAGTACTTC
V: TRBV6-5
J: TRBJ2-7
size: few
D: NA

CDR3: CASSPLARETQYF
DNA: TGTGCCAGCTCACCGTTGGCTCGAGAGACCCAGTACTTC
V: TRBV18
J: TRBJ2-5
size: few
D: NA

CDR3: CASGQLAGTGELFF
DNA: TGTGCCAGCGGCCAACTAGCGGGGACCGGGGAGCTGTTTTTT
V: TRBV9
J: TRBJ2-2
size: NA
D: TRBD2

CDR3: CASSPLAAAVGETQYF
DNA: TGTGCCAGCTCACCACTCGCAGCGGCGGTGGGAGAGACCCAGTACTTC
V: TRBV18
J: TRBJ2-5
size: NA
D: NA